The T cell receptor (beta chain) described here comes from a study of T cells after yellow fever vaccination. TCRdb fed the 5' RACE reads into MiXCR, producing one record per CDR3 protein. This table holds 620,000 or so distinct CDR3 sequences, approximately 13% found once. The CDR3 covers 14 residues. V shed 6 bases and J 2 bases; nucleotides not matched to a gene: 3. Per germline, CDR1 MNHNS and CDR2 SASEGT. The receptor was derived from a man aged 25-45 years who received the YFV17D yellow fever vaccine. The chain has TRBV6-1 and TRBJ2-3; 9 nucleotides match TRBD2. Sequencing was performed on PBMCs, taken on the day of the yellow fever booster vaccination. The CDR3 coding sequence is TGTGCCAGCAGGAGACTAGCGGCCACAGATACGCAGTATTTT. Its translation is CASRRLAATDTQYF.